The rows below give T cell receptor beta chains drawn from one sample of a study of shared clonotypes between healthy human individuals. The repertoire was sequenced with immunoSEQ multiplex PCR; TCRdb's copy has only in-frame clones and lacks some. The repertoire includes over 300,000 clones, roughly 84% of them detected once, and roughly 17% sits in the top ten. The sequenced material came from memory CD8+ T cells sorted from blood. All receptors come from a man aged 18 to 30 in good health. Both conserved end residues are part of each CDR3. The D gene is left open where the match is weak. Only some rows state a clone size, as once, few, many or a class for expanded clones.

TRBD1,TRBJ2-1,NA,TRBV6-4,TGTGCCAGCAGTCCCGGGACAGGGGGTGATGAGCAGTTCTTC,CASSPGTGGDEQFF
TRBD2,TRBJ2-7,NA,TRBV7-9,TGTGCCAGCACCTCCTCCACTAGCGGGAGCTCCTACGAGCAGTACTTC,CASTSSTSGSSYEQYF
TRBD2,TRBJ2-2,once,TRBV5-4,TGTGCCAGCAGCTTTCCGGAGGGTAGCGGGAGGTTCGACACCGGGGAGCTGTTTTTT,CASSFPEGSGRFDTGELFF
NA,TRBJ1-1,NA,TRBV29-1,TGCAGCGTTGAAGCCAACCTTGCTGAAGCTTTCTTT,CSVEANLAEAFF
NA,TRBJ2-5,NA,TRBV28,TGTGCCAGCAGTTTCGGGGTTGATTCGCTAGAGACCCAGTACTTC,CASSFGVDSLETQYF
TRBD1,TRBJ1-4,NA,TRBV10-3,TGTGCCATCAGTCGACAGGGGGAGGAAAAACTGTTTTTT,CAISRQGEEKLFF
NA,TRBJ2-7,NA,TRBV7-8,TGTGCCAGCAGCTTGGCGGGCCAGACTTACGAGCAGTACTTC,CASSLAGQTYEQYF
NA,TRBJ2-3,NA,TRBV6-6,TGTGCCAGCAGTCGGGTAGGGACCACGCAGTATTTT,CASSRVGTTQYF
TRBD2,TRBJ2-5,once,TRBV5-1,TGCGCCAGCAGCTTGGGACTAGCGGGGGACCTGGAGACCCAGTACTTC,CASSLGLAGDLETQYF
TRBD1,TRBJ2-1,NA,TRBV30,TGTGCCTGGGGGACAGGGGTTTCCTACAATGAGCAGTTCTTC,CAWGTGVSYNEQFF
TRBD2,TRBJ2-2,NA,TRBV4-3,TGCGCCAGCAGCCAAGAACTAGCGGGAGTTGTCGGGGAGCTGTTTTTT,CASSQELAGVVGELFF
NA,TRBJ1-2,many,TRBV28,TGTGCCAGCGAGCGGGACGGAGGAATTGGGGACTATGGCTACACCTTC,CASERDGGIGDYGYTF
NA,TRBJ1-1,NA,TRBV14,TGTGCCAGCAGCCAAGAGGTCGGGAACACTGAAGCTTTCTTT,CASSQEVGNTEAFF
TRBD1,TRBJ1-2,NA,TRBV6-1,TGTGCCAGCACACAGGGGGCGGGTGGCTACACCTTC,CASTQGAGGYTF
NA,TRBJ2-1,NA,TRBV7-9,TGTGCCACCCAGGGTTTGGGGTTTAGCCACAATGAGCAGTTCTTC,CATQGLGFSHNEQFF
TRBD2,TRBJ2-7,once,TRBV15,TGTGCCACCAGCAAAACTAGCGGGAGTAGCGAGCAGTACTTC,CATSKTSGSSEQYF
TRBD1,TRBJ2-1,once,TRBV4-3,TGCGCCAGCAGCCAGCTACAGGGGGCGAGGGGGAATGAGCAGTTCTTC,CASSQLQGARGNEQFF
NA,TRBJ1-1,NA,TRBV25-1,TGTGCCAGCAGTTCCCACCCTGAGGACACTGAAGCTTTCTTT,CASSSHPEDTEAFF
TRBD2,TRBJ2-1,many,TRBV7-9,TGTGCCAGCAGCTTAGTGGGACTAGCGGACTACAATGAGCAGTTCTTC,CASSLVGLADYNEQFF
TRBD2,TRBJ2-7,few,TRBV7-9,TGTGCCAGCAGCCCGGGACTAGCGGGACTTAGGTCCTACGAGCAGTACTTC,CASSPGLAGLRSYEQYF
NA,TRBJ1-6,once,TRBV28,TGTGCCAGCAGTTTGAGGCGGCCCTATAATTCACCCCTCCACTTT,CASSLRRPYNSPLHF
TRBD2,TRBJ2-1,once,TRBV6-5,TGTGCCAGCAGCCTATTGGGACTAGGTTACAATGAGCAGTTCTTC,CASSLLGLGYNEQFF
NA,TRBJ2-7,NA,TRBV4-3,TGCGCCAGCAGCCAAGATAGGCAGGGCGAGCAGTACTTC,CASSQDRQGEQYF
NA,TRBJ2-7,NA,TRBV7-9,TGTGCCAGCAGCTTTGCGCCGGGGCCCTACGAGCAGTACTTC,CASSFAPGPYEQYF
NA,TRBJ1-2,once,TRBV30,TGTGCCTGGAGTGTACTCCATCGGGGCGCCTACTATGGCTACACCTTC,CAWSVLHRGAYYGYTF
NA,TRBJ2-1,NA,TRBV10-2,TGCGCCAGCAGTGGACAGCTTAATGAGCAGTTCTTC,CASSGQLNEQFF
NA,TRBJ1-4,NA,TRBV2,TGTGCCAGCAGTAACACAGGGTTGCCTTATGAAAAACTGTTTTTT,CASSNTGLPYEKLFF
TRBD2,TRBJ2-7,NA,TRBV7-8,TGTGCCAGCAGCTCCCCGGGGGGTAGCGGGACAACCTACGAGCAGTACTTC,CASSSPGGSGTTYEQYF
TRBD2,TRBJ2-7,NA,TRBV7-9,TGTGCCAGCAGCTTTGGGCTAGCGGGGGGTCTAGCCTACGAGCAGTACTTC,CASSFGLAGGLAYEQYF
TRBD2,TRBJ2-2,NA,TRBV9,TGTGCCAGCAGCCAGGGAGTAGCGGGAGTTCGTACCGGGGAGCTGTTTTTT,CASSQGVAGVRTGELFF
TRBD2,TRBJ2-1,NA,TRBV6-5,TGTGCCAGCAGTTACACGTCGGGAGGAAACAATGAGCAGTTCTTC,CASSYTSGGNNEQFF
NA,TRBJ1-1,NA,TRBV9,TGTGCCAGCAGCGTAGGTTCCCCATTCAACACTGAAGCTTTCTTT,CASSVGSPFNTEAFF
NA,TRBJ2-3,NA,TRBV2,TGTGCCAGCAGTGATGTAACGGGAGTAGTGAATACGCAGTATTTT,CASSDVTGVVNTQYF
NA,TRBJ1-1,NA,TRBV11-2,TGTGCCAGCAGCCTCGGACTCCTTGAAGCTTTCTTT,CASSLGLLEAFF
NA,TRBJ2-7,once,TRBV7-9,TGTGCCAGCAGCCGGCGAGATCGGGACTACGAGCAGTACTTC,CASSRRDRDYEQYF
NA,TRBJ2-5,NA,TRBV7-9,TGTGCCAGCAGCTGGGTCCAAGAGACCCAGTACTTC,CASSWVQETQYF
TRBD2,TRBJ2-1,NA,TRBV4-3,TGCGCCAGCAGCCAAGACCGGGGCGGGAGTGGCTATGAGCAGTTCTTC,CASSQDRGGSGYEQFF
NA,TRBJ1-1,NA,TRBV7-8,TGTGCCAGCAGCTTAGTTGGAGGGTATTACACTGAAGCTTTCTTT,CASSLVGGYYTEAFF
NA,TRBJ2-3,NA,TRBV4-3,TGCGCCAGCAGCCAACACGGATTCGGGAGTAGGACAGATACGCAGTATTTT,CASSQHGFGSRTDTQYF
NA,TRBJ1-2,once,TRBV6-5,TGTGCCAGCAGTTCCTCGCGGGTTTATGGCTACACCTTC,CASSSSRVYGYTF